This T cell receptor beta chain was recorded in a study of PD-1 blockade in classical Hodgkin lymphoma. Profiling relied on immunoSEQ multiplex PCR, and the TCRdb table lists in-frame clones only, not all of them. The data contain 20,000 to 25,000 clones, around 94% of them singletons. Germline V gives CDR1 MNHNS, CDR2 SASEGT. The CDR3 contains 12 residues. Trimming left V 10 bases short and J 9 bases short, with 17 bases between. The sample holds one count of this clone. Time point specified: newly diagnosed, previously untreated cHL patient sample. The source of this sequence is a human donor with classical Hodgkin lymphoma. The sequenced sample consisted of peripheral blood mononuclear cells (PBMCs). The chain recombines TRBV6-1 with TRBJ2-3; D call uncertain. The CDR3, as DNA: TGTGCCACCGGGTGGCGATCCAGGACGCAGTATTTT. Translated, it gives CATGWRSRTQYF.